The T cell receptor (beta chain) described here comes from a study of control samples from healthy donors and cancer patients. The protocol was immunoSEQ multiplex PCR, while the TCRdb copy is restricted to in-frame clones and leaves out a portion. The table includes about 120,000 clones, about 94% detected once. With 9 bases removed from V and 2 bases from J, the gap between germline ends came to 11 bases. There are 12 residues in the CDR3. The germline CDR1 and CDR2 sequences are WSHSY and SAAADI. The chain joins TRBV10-2 to TRBJ2-7, with no clear D. The TCR originated in a man between 25 and 39 years old in good health. Sequenced material: blood. The CDR3 spells CASKDGAYEQYV. As DNA, the CDR3 is TGCGCCAGTAAGGACGGAGCCTACGAGCAGTACGTC.